The subject of this entry is one T cell receptor beta chain. These data are taken from a study of blood T cells in healthy people across ages. This CDR3 is 15 amino acids long. Trimming took 3 bases from V and 9 from J; bases not matched to a gene: 8. Germline V CDR1 and CDR2: LNHDA, SQIVND (reference sequence). Together with a sample-barcoded 5' primer, a J-beta primer mix was included in a second PCR lasting about 7 to 12 cycles. One entry per CDR3 protein, called by TCRdb with MiXCR from the 5' RACE reads. The table shows around 700,000 distinct CDR3 sequences, with approximately 25% occurring only once. The sample also formed part of further work on T cells of mothers and their children. Turning to that study: The donors comprised about six children and their three healthy Caucasian mothers.

This TCR came from a boy aged 5 to 17 in good health. The sample taken for sequencing was blood. The chain combines TRBV19 with TRBJ1-6; 7 nucleotides match TRBD1. CDR3 region: CASSIGQAPTSPLHF. The CDR3 nucleotides read TGTGCCAGTAGTATCGGACAGGCTCCTACTTCACCCCTCCACTTT.